This TCR beta chain was observed in a study of cytomegalovirus exposure and HLA in healthy donors. Regarding the study as a whole: Highly shared sequence variants in one cluster were likely a sequencing artifact.

This clone was observed a few times. The antigen remains unidentified. The CDR3 has 15 amino acids. In germline, CDR1 is SNHLY, CDR2 FYNNEI. V lost 7 bases to trimming and J lost 0 bases, with 13 bases between them. 60 Vbeta and 13 Jbeta primers were used in PCR. Measured with immunoSEQ multiplex PCR; TCRdb has only the in-frame clones, and not every one. The sample has around 170,000 clones; around 80% are singletons. Specimen: PBMCs. V gene TRBV2 combines with J gene TRBJ1-5, with D maybe TRBD1 (5 bases). The source is a girl aged 5 to 17 in good health and CMV-seropositive. The CDR3 DNA reads as TGTGCCAGCACTGACAGAGGGATTAGCAATCAGCCCCAGCATTTT. Protein sequence: CASTDRGISNQPQHF.